These 9 T cell receptor beta chains were sequenced from one sample in a study of blood T cell repertoires in COVID-19. Only in-frame clones appear in the TCRdb table, and some are missing; sequencing was by immunoSEQ multiplex PCR. The table records about 290,000 clones, approximately 80% of them present only once. Sequenced input: peripheral blood. These receptors were taken from a woman in her fifties or sixties with active or convalescent COVID-19.

The chain employs TRBV28 and TRBJ2-1; TRBD1 is a possible D gene (6 bases). Trimming pared 7 bases from V and 7 bases from J, leaving 11 bases between. This CDR3 comprises 12 residues. The germline CDR1 and CDR2 sequences are MDHEN and SYDVKM. The DNA for the CDR3 is TGTGCCAGCATGGGGGCGAGGAATGAGCAGTTCTTC. Translation: CASMGARNEQFF.

The chain is built from TRBV3-1 (or the pseudogene TRBV3-2) and TRBJ1-3; possibly TRBD1 for D (6 bases). The CDR3 has 14 residues. V lost 4 bases and J 2 bases, leaving 9 bases between the germline ends. Per germline, CDR1 LGHDT and CDR2 YNNKEL (reference sequence). The CDR3 is CASSLRTAGNTIYF. The CDR3 nucleotides read TGTGCCAGCAGCCTTCGGACAGCTGGAAACACCATATATTTT.

This rearrangement joins TRBV7-9 to TRBJ2-5; 9 nucleotides agree with TRBD1. From germline, CDR1 is SEHNR and CDR2 FQNEAQ (reference sequence). The CDR3 runs to 13 residues. The trim removed 10 bases at V and 5 bases at J, leaving 8 bases unmatched. The CDR3 reads CATTHGQGETQYF. The DNA of the CDR3 is TGTGCCACCACACATGGACAGGGGGAGACCCAGTACTTC.

In DNA, the CDR3 is TGTGCCACCAGTGATTTGCGCAGGGGGTTCACCGGGGAGCTGTTTTTT. This sequence encodes CATSDLRRGFTGELFF. V usage is TRBV24-1 and J usage is TRBJ2-2; 7 bases align to TRBD1. This CDR3 contains 16 residues. Germline V gene data show CDR1 as KGHDR and CDR2 as SFDVKD. V gave up 0 bases and J gave up 4 bases; unmatched junction bases: 4.

The V and J genes are TRBV19 and TRBJ2-1; 7 nucleotides agree with TRBD2. There are 15 residues in the CDR3. Trimming took 7 bases from V and 5 from J; bases not matched to a gene: 11. Per germline, CDR1 LNHDA and CDR2 SQIVND (reference sequence). CDR3 loop: CASTLAYSSHNEQFF. The CDR3 bases are TGTGCCAGTACACTAGCGTACAGTTCCCACAATGAGCAGTTCTTC.

The gene calls are TRBV2 and TRBJ1-5, with unresolved D. This CDR3 spans 14 amino acids. Germline-derived CDR1 and CDR2 are SNHLY and FYNNEI. Trimming took off 6 bases at V and 1 base at J, with 10 bases between the two ends. The CDR3 DNA reads TGTGCCAGCAGGAGACATTCGAGCAATCAGCCCCAGCATTTT. Translation: CASRRHSSNQPQHF.

The rearrangement links TRBV19 to TRBJ2-5; D is possibly TRBD1 (6 bases). The CDR3 extends over 13 amino acids. Germline V CDR1 and CDR2: LNHDA, SQIVND (reference sequence). V shed 2 bases and J shed 5 bases, with 9 bases lying between them. CDR3 sequence reads: CASSINRVETQYF. CDR3 nucleotides: TGTGCCAGTAGTATAAACAGGGTTGAGACCCAGTACTTC.

The chain employs TRBV5-1 and TRBJ1-5, with D possibly matching TRBD1 (6 bases). This CDR3 comprises 15 residues. Per the germline V gene, CDR1 is SGHRS and CDR2 is YFSETQ. Trimming removed 7 bases at V and 6 bases at J, with 20 bases between. DNA of the CDR3: TGCGCCAGCTCCCTTCTGGGGGCTTGGGGTCAGCCCCAGCATTTT. This translates into CASSLLGAWGQPQHF. Together with reference TRBV5-1 and TRBJ1-5, the CDR3 gives the full variable domain: KAGVTQTPRYLIKTRGQQVTLSCSPISGHRSVSWYQQTPGQGLQFLFEYFSETQRNKGNFPGRFSGRQFSNSRSEMNVSTLELGDSALYLCASSLLGAWGQPQHFGDGTRLSIL.

The rearrangement links TRBV27 to TRBJ2-7; 9 nucleotides align to TRBD2. The germline V gene has CDR1 MNHEY and CDR2 SMNVEV (reference sequence). Trimming at V came to 4 bases and at J to 5 bases, leaving 12 bases not matched to a gene. The CDR3 is 16 amino acids. The CDR3 loop reads CASSSLQIAGVHEQYF. The CDR3 bases are TGTGCCAGCAGTTCCCTACAAATAGCGGGAGTCCACGAGCAGTACTTC.